The clone carrying this T cell receptor beta chain was detected many times. The data originate from a study of early T cells in non-severe SARS-CoV-2 infection. Germline V gene sequence: CDR1 MGHDK, CDR2 SYGVNS. Trimming pared 4 bases from V and 1 base from J, leaving 8 bases between. The CDR3 sequence is 13 residues long. TCRdb reprocessed the 5' RACE reads via MiXCR and lists one record per CDR3 protein. The sample lists tens of thousands of distinct CDR3 sequences, roughly 5.7% occurring once. The rearrangement links TRBV25-1 to TRBJ2-7, with a tentative D call TRBD1 (7 bases). The TCR originated in an adult who was a healthcare worker with PCR-confirmed SARS-CoV-2 infection or an uninfected control (not recorded which). The material sequenced was whole blood. The CDR3 is CASSAGGSYEQYF. For the CDR3, the DNA is TGTGCCAGCAGTGCAGGGGGGTCCTACGAGCAGTACTTC.